The clone carrying this T cell receptor beta chain was observed a few times. Its antigen remains unidentified. This sample was included in a study of CD8+ T cells in alopecia areata. Turning to the study itself: Treatment of the treated patients consisted of oral tofacitinib, 5 to 10 mg twice daily. Study findings and constraints: During tofacitinib treatment, many expanded lesional clones remained in scalp and blood.

After isolation, RNA underwent reverse transcription to generate cDNA as the sequencing template. Generated by immunoSEQ multiplex PCR, the TCRdb table keeps only in-frame clones and is missing some. The table includes about 190,000 clones, roughly three fifths detected once. Described treatment: oral pan-JAK inhibitor, 5-10 mg twice daily. Peripheral blood samples and lesional scalp punch biopsies were obtained from alopecia areata patients. The source is a human donor with alopecia areata. The source material was CD4+ T cells sorted from blood, sampled at week 4, from a patient treated with tofacitinib.

The CDR3 bases are TGCAGCGTTCTGGGACAGGGGGACAATGAGCAGTTCTTC. Encoded protein: CSVLGQGDNEQFF. J is TRBJ2-1 and V is TRBV29-1, with 11 bases aligning to TRBD1. The CDR3 sequence is 13 residues long. Germline trimming cut 5 bases from V and 5 bases from J; bases unmatched to any gene: 2. The germline gives CDR1 SQVTM, CDR2 ANQGSEA.